These 9 T cell receptor beta chains came from one sample sequenced in a study of CD4 and CD8 cells across lung adenocarcinoma regions (dated by TCRdb to 2017 to 2018). Receptor libraries were prepared by PCR. Sequencing was carried out with a HiSeq X Ten. Clones were called with MiXCR by TCRdb after fastp trimmed the public reads at Q25, and only in-frame beta chains were retained. Rows merge per CDR3 protein into single entries with the most common DNA and genes. This sample is represented by under 20,000 distinct CDR3 sequences; approximately 47% of them were singletons. Around 55% of the sample belongs to the ten largest clones. Sequences were obtained from CD8+ T cells from the center of a lung tumor. The intended sense of this specimen's cell subset or site label: tumor center region. The receptor source for this set is a female donor with lung adenocarcinoma. The CD4 and CD8 labels of this study may be unreliable.

CDR3 residues: CASSLNLGGAPQETQYF. The CDR3 DNA is TGTGCCAGCAGCCTTAACTTAGGCGGCGCCCCTCAAGAGACCCAGTACTTC. The rearrangement joins TRBV12-3 or TRBV12-4 to TRBJ2-5; no clear D gene. The CDR3 is 17 residues long. Trimming took off 6 bases at V and 2 bases at J, with 22 bases between the two ends.

This clonotype is categorized as medium-sized. The chain employs TRBV6-1 and TRBJ2-7; 7 bases fit TRBD1. The germline gives CDR1 MNHNS, CDR2 SASEGT. CDR3 size: 16 residues. The V segment lost 7 bases and the J segment 2 bases; nucleotides outside the gene matches: 14. CDR3 protein: CASNPVGGPKTYEQYF. CDR3 sequence (DNA): TGTGCCAGCAACCCGGTAGGGGGCCCTAAGACCTACGAGCAGTACTTC.

This clonotype was observed a single time. Its ends do not fully match the called genes, so a read error is possible. The V gene is TRBV11-2, the J gene TRBJ2-4, with D perhaps matching TRBD1 or TRBD2 (6 bases each). This CDR3 is 15 amino acids long. Germline CDR1 is SGHAT and CDR2 is FQNNGV. The CDR3 sequence: CASSSGPGAKNTQYF. In DNA form, the CDR3 reads TGTGCCAGCAGCTCGGGGCCGGGGGCCAAAAACACTCAGTACTTC.

This clonotype has just a few counts. This rearrangement joins TRBV6-1 to TRBJ2-3; 8 nucleotides agree with TRBD1. CDR1 MNHNS and CDR2 SASEGT come from the germline V gene. Trimming at V came to 7 bases and at J to 11 bases, leaving 14 bases not matched to a gene. This CDR3 has 14 residues. This CDR3 is CASKGQGGPGEQYF. The CDR3 coding sequence is TGTGCCAGCAAAGGACAGGGTGGGCCCGGGGAGCAGTATTTT.

As regards this clonotype: Germline is not matched at one junction end, which may reflect a read error. This sequence joins TRBV6-4 and TRBJ2-3; a possible D gene is TRBD2 (5 bases). CDR3 length equals 14 residues. Germline V CDR1 and CDR2: MRHNA, SNTAGT. For the CDR3, the DNA is TGTGCGAGCCGCGAGGGCCGAGACCAAGATACCCAGTACTTT. Residues: CASREGRDQDTQYF.

The chain joins TRBV11-3 to TRBJ1-1, with D perhaps TRBD1 (5 bases). Trimming took 2 bases from V and 6 from J, leaving 16 bases between them. This CDR3 comprises 15 residues. Germline CDR1 and CDR2: SGHNT and YENEEA. Written as DNA, the CDR3 is TGTGCCAGCAGCTTAAAAGGGGTAAACCCAGCTGAAGCTTTCTTT. It translates to CASSLKGVNPAEAFF.

This clonotype showed up many times. The chain has TRBV5-1 and TRBJ2-5; D is perhaps TRBD1 (6 bases). Trimming took off 3 bases at V and 5 bases at J, with 17 bases between the two ends. This CDR3 contains 15 residues. Germline lookup yields CDR1 SGHRS and CDR2 YFSETQ. CDR3 sequence reads: CASSSYRVEGETQYF. In DNA, the CDR3 is TGCGCCAGCAGCTCTTACAGGGTTGAGGGGGAGACCCAGTACTTC.

A remark on this clonotype: At one end, the junction sequence differs from germline, possibly due to a read error. The CDR3 here is CASSESGLWAKNTQYF. DNA of the CDR3: TGCGCCAGCAGTGAGTCGGGGCTGTGGGCCAAAAATACGCAGTATTTC. This chain links TRBV10-2 with TRBJ2-4; D is perhaps TRBD1 (5 bases). The CDR3 runs to 16 residues. Germline V CDR1 and CDR2: WSHSY, SAAADI.

This clonotype was seen ten or more times. The chain carries TRBV11-3 and TRBJ2-1; D is unclear. This CDR3 has 11 residues. The V gene lost 6 bases and the J gene lost 9 bases, with 9 bases spanning the gap. Germline assignment: CDR1 SGHNT and CDR2 YENEEA. CDR3 region: CASSLRVEQFF. CDR3 bases: TGTGCCAGCAGTTTAAGGGTTGAGCAGTTCTTC.